The present T cell receptor (beta chain) was sequenced within a study of T-cell reconstitution after alpha-beta-depleted transplantation in children. This sample's TCRbeta library carried unique molecular identifier barcodes. TCRdb re-derived calls from the PCR reads in MiXCR, one entry per CDR3 protein. Of 210,000 or so distinct CDR3 sequences detected, around 9.6% appear once; the ten largest clones hold around 6.2%. The sequenced sample was PBMCs from the stem cell graft donor, obtained from the stem cell graft. This TCR was recovered from a human donor who donated a stem cell graft to a child with acute lymphoblastic leukemia.

CDR3 in DNA: TGTGCCAGCAGCCAAGATCAGGGGAGCGAGCAGTACTTC. Protein sequence: CASSQDQGSEQYF. The gene calls are TRBV3-1 and TRBJ2-7; tentatively, D is TRBD1 (6 bases). CDR1 is LGHDT and CDR2 is YNNKEL in the germline V gene (reference sequence). The CDR3 runs 13 residues. V lost 0 bases, J lost 6 bases, and 9 bases lay in between.